This T cell receptor (beta chain) was captured in a study of CD8+CD57+ T cells in acquired aplastic anemia. By flow cytometry, patients selected for sequencing had shown an expansion of CD8+CD57+ cells. Germline loops: CDR1 LNHNV, CDR2 YYDKDF (reference sequence). The V gene end was trimmed by 2 bases and the J gene end by 4 bases; junction bases not matched to a gene: 0. The CDR3 spans 14 residues. The count of this clonotype is one. TCR beta VDJ and CDR3 profiling used genomic DNA as template. TCRdb re-derived calls from the reads in MiXCR, one entry per CDR3 protein. The sample comprises some 140,000 distinct CDR3 sequences, approximately 52% of which are singletons, and roughly 12% rests with the top ten.

Sequenced: sorted CD4+, CD8+, or CD8+CD57+ T cells (not recorded which) from PBMCs. This chain uses TRBV15 with TRBJ2-2; 8 bases align to TRBD2. The sequence came from a human donor with aplastic anemia. The CDR3 DNA is TGTGCCACCAGCAGAACTAGCGGCACCGGGGAGCTGTTTTTT. Translated, it gives CATSRTSGTGELFF.